These T cell receptor beta chains were read from a single sample in a study of neurological immune-mediated disorders. TCRdb used MiXCR to reprocess the 5' RACE reads, holding one entry per CDR3 protein. The sample lists roughly 76,000 distinct CDR3 sequences, 12% to 15% seen once, with approximately 7.5% in the top ten. The material sequenced was PBMCs. These TCRs come from a woman aged 45-59 years in good health. CDR3s include the opening cysteine and the closing phenylalanine or tryptophan.

v_gene,len,CDR3aa
TRBV12-3/TRBV12-4,14,CASSSQQYTDTQYF
TRBV5-6,13,CASSQRGSAGYTF
TRBV7-8,15,CVSSEKRTGNEKLFF
TRBV28,14,CASSWTNSNQPQHF
TRBV12-3/TRBV12-4,14,CASSRQGAGREQYF
TRBV20-1,14,CSASGDRGNQPQHF
TRBV7-9,16,CASSFLAGGNSYEQYF
TRBV7-9,15,CASSRGGAQGGEQYF
TRBV29-1,12,CSVGQGWNEQYF
TRBV5-1,15,CASHPQGLRDTEAFF
TRBV12-3/TRBV12-4,14,CASSPGGSLTEAFF
TRBV5-1,13,CASSLGLADEQFF
TRBV11-2,15,CASSLALGKGHEQYF
TRBV10-3,15,CAISASEQSKNIQYF
TRBV4-3,14,CASSQTGKGDAQYF
TRBV5-5,12,CASSDSMYGYTF
TRBV5-1,19,CASSVHWTGPQIANYGYTF
TRBV7-9,15,CASAPGQGGTYEQYF
TRBV20-1,15,CSASYPLGRYNEQFF
TRBV5-1,15,CASSLETSGKETQYF
TRBV6-5,14,CASSYSGVFHEQYF
TRBV7-2,14,CASSWVNGGTVAFF
TRBV20-1,12,CSATGTREKLFF
TRBV27,12,CASSLRDSEQYF
TRBV18,15,CASSPIPDPNQPQHF
TRBV7-8,13,CASSSRMNTEAFF
TRBV7-8,16,CASSLKSSGGCNEQFF
TRBV20-1,15,CSARDPPRGGNEQFF
TRBV11-2,14,CASSLSSGTDTQYF
TRBV9,15,CASSVGAGGLNEQFF
TRBV6-5,17,CASSYSKGRGSSEKLFF
TRBV12-3/TRBV12-4,13,CASSLSGTYGYTF
TRBV2,16,CASARGIRDGSYEQYF
TRBV13,14,CASRRLLGANVLTF
TRBV4-2,14,CASNPDRGYTEAFF
TRBV5-1,15,CASSPEGTGAYEQYF
TRBV14,16,CASSQVPGQGDNEQFF
TRBV28,14,CASRAVTDLYGYTF
TRBV29-1,13,CSAQDSGNQPQHF
TRBV5-1,15,CASSLSGLGNQPQHF
TRBV27,15,CASSSEGAERTEAFF
TRBV7-8,13,CASRGGPSYEQYF
TRBV11-3,13,CASSLVPETEAFF
TRBV7-9,14,CASSSQGAGTEAFF
TRBV5-1,16,CASSLGGTSETDTQYF
TRBV5-1,13,CTSSLWFGDTQYF
TRBV13,19,CASSPPRDRGPSGANVLTF
TRBV5-1,14,CASRTEPTNEKLFF
TRBV7-2,18,CASSLMLAGGHRTDTQYF
TRBV20-1,15,CSARERTGGYEKLFF
TRBV18,14,CASSAGPSTDTQYF
TRBV7-3,16,CASRPARTTNTGELFF
TRBV20-1,11,CKQASGTEDFF
TRBV10-3,15,CASRPGRAGTDTQYF